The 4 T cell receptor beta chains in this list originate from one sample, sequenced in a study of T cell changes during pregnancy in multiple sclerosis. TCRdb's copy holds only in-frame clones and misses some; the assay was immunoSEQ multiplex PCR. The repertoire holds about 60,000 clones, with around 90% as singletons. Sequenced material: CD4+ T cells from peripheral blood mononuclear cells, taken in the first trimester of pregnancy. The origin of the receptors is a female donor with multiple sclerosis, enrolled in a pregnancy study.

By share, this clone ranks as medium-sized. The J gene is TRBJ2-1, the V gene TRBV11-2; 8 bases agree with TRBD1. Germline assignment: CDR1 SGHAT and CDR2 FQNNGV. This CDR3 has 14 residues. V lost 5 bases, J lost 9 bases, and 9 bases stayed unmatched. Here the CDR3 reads CASSPRTGSGEQFF. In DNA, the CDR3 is TGTGCCAGCAGCCCAAGGACAGGGTCAGGTGAGCAGTTCTTC.

As DNA, the CDR3 is TGTGCCAGCAGCCTCGGGACAGGGGTTCGTCATGGCTACACCTTC. Protein product: CASSLGTGVRHGYTF. J is TRBJ1-2 and V is TRBV6-6; 10 bases agree with TRBD1. Germline assignment: CDR1 MNHNY and CDR2 SVGAGI (reference sequence). CDR3 size: 15 residues. The V segment lost 6 bases and the J segment 6 bases; nucleotides outside the gene matches: 10.

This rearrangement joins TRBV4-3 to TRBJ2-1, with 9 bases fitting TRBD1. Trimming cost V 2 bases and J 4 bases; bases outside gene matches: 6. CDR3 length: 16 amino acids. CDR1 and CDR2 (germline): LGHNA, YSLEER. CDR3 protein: CASSQTPGQGYNEQFF. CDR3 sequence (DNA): TGCGCCAGCAGCCAAACACCGGGACAGGGATACAATGAGCAGTTCTTC.

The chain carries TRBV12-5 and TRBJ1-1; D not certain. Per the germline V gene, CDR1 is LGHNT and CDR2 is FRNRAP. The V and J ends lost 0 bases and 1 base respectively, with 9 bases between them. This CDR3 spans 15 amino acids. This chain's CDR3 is CASGLVPPRNTEAFF. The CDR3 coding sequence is TGTGCTAGTGGTTTGGTACCCCCCAGGAACACTGAAGCTTTCTTT. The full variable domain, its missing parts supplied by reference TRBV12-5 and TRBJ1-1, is DARVTQTPRHKVTEMGQEVTMRCQPILGHNTVFWYRQTMMQGLELLAYFRNRAPLDDSGMPKDRFSAEMPDATLATLKIQPSEPRDSAVYFCASGLVPPRNTEAFFGQGTRLTVV.